This is a list of T cell receptor beta chains from one sample in a study of blood T cell repertoires in COVID-19. Here immunoSEQ multiplex PCR was the method, and the copy in TCRdb shows in-frame clones only, minus some. The sample lists 230,000 or so clones, 80% to 90% occurring once. Sequenced input: PBMCs or T cells enriched from blood (not recorded which). The source is a woman aged 45-65 years with acute COVID-19. The CDR3 runs from the conserved cysteine through the conserved F or W. D genes are given only for firm matches. Clone sizes are given selectively: once, few, many, or a class where the clone is expanded.

J gene	V gene	clone size	D gene	CDR3 DNA	CDR3 protein
TRBJ2-1	TRBV30	NA	NA	TGTGCCTGGAGTGTAAGTAGCTCCTACAATGAGCAGTTCTTC	CAWSVSSSYNEQFF
TRBJ2-3	TRBV28	NA	TRBD2	TGTGCCAGCAGTTGGCTAGCGGGGGTACCAGCAGATACGCAGTATTTT	CASSWLAGVPADTQYF
TRBJ2-5	TRBV2	NA	TRBD2	TGTGCCAGCAGTGGGGGAGCGGGAAGGCAAGAGACCCAGTACTTC	CASSGGAGRQETQYF
TRBJ1-5	TRBV27	NA	NA	TGTGCCAGCAGTTTAGTGGCCAGCAATCAGCCCCAGCATTTT	CASSLVASNQPQHF
TRBJ1-2	TRBV30	NA	TRBD1	TGTGCCTGGAGTGGATGGACAGGGGATGGCTACACCTTC	CAWSGWTGDGYTF
TRBJ1-2	TRBV7-9	NA	NA	TGTGCCAGCAGCCACGGTCAGGGTGGCTACACCTTC	CASSHGQGGYTF
TRBJ2-7	TRBV2	NA	TRBD2	TGTGCCAGCGGACCCGGGACTAGCGGGAGCTACGAGCAGTACTTC	CASGPGTSGSYEQYF
TRBJ2-3	TRBV29-1	NA	NA	TGCAGCGTTGATGATTTCCGGGACATCACAGATACGCAGTATTTT	CSVDDFRDITDTQYF
TRBJ1-1	TRBV28	NA	NA	TGTGCCAGCAGCCTTGACATTAACCTGATGAACACTGAAGCTTTCTTT	CASSLDINLMNTEAFF
TRBJ1-1	TRBV9	NA	TRBD1	TGTGCCAGCAGCGAGGGACAGGGGGGCGGGAACACTGAAGCTTTCTTT	CASSEGQGGGNTEAFF
TRBJ2-3	TRBV10-3	NA	TRBD2	TGTGCCATCAGTGACACTAGCGGGAGAGACGCAGATACGCAGTATTTT	CAISDTSGRDADTQYF
TRBJ1-1	TRBV7-3	NA	NA	TGTGCCAGCAGCCCCCAAAGGGGCACTGAAGCTTTCTTT	CASSPQRGTEAFF
TRBJ1-1	TRBV3-1/TRBV3-2	NA	TRBD1	TGTGCCAGCAGCCAGACCCCCGGGACAGGGGCCACTGAAGCTTTCTTT	CASSQTPGTGATEAFF
TRBJ2-5	TRBV7-9	NA	TRBD1	TGTGCCAGCAGCTTACCCCCAGACAGGGGTGAAGGGGAGACCCAGTACTTC	CASSLPPDRGEGETQYF
TRBJ2-2	TRBV3-1/TRBV3-2	once	TRBD2	TGTGCCAGCAGCCAAGATCCGGGAGGGCTGGCCGGGGAGCTGTTTTTT	CASSQDPGGLAGELFF
TRBJ2-3	TRBV3-1/TRBV3-2	NA	TRBD1	TGTGCCAGCAGCCAAGGAGTGGACAGGGGGGATACGCAGTATTTT	CASSQGVDRGDTQYF
TRBJ1-4	TRBV5-6	NA	NA	TGTGCCAGCAGCTTGAGATATCCTTGGCAGACTAATGAAAAACTGTTTTTT	CASSLRYPWQTNEKLFF
TRBJ2-7	TRBV29-1	NA	TRBD2	TGCAGCGTTGAACCGCGGGAGAGATACGAGCAGTACTTC	CSVEPRERYEQYF
TRBJ2-7	TRBV27	NA	NA	TGTGCCAGCAGTTCCCCGACAAGGAGGGCGTCCTACGAGCAGTACTTC	CASSSPTRRASYEQYF
TRBJ1-6	TRBV5-4	NA	NA	TGTGCCAGCAGCTGGGGACACCAAAGGATAAATTCACCCCTCCACTTT	CASSWGHQRINSPLHF
TRBJ1-1	TRBV6-5	NA	NA	TGTGCCAGTAGGTGGGCTGGGTACGCTGAAGCTTTCTTT	CASRWAGYAEAFF
TRBJ2-1	TRBV27	NA	NA	TGTGCCAGCAGTTTCCACAGCTCCTACAATGAGCAGTTCTTC	CASSFHSSYNEQFF
TRBJ2-1	TRBV10-3	NA	TRBD2	TGTGCCATCAGGGGGGGCCCAAGCGGGAGCGACAACTCCTACAATGAGCAGTTCTTC	CAIRGGPSGSDNSYNEQFF
TRBJ2-4	TRBV23-1	NA	NA	TGCGCCAGCAGTCAATCCTGGACAGCTGAGGCCAAAAACATTCAGTACTTC	CASSQSWTAEAKNIQYF
TRBJ1-4	TRBV27	few	NA	TGTGCCAGCAGTTCAGGGGACAATGAAAAACTGTTTTTT	CASSSGDNEKLFF
TRBJ1-2	TRBV5-1	NA	NA	TGCGCCAGCAGCTTCAAAACAGGGAACTATGGCTACACCTTC	CASSFKTGNYGYTF
TRBJ2-7	TRBV11-1	NA	TRBD2	TGTGCCAGCAGCTTAGGTTTTCAGCGGGGCGAGCAGTACTTC	CASSLGFQRGEQYF
TRBJ2-1	TRBV7-9	NA	TRBD2	TGTGCCAGCAGCTACCCCGGGACTAGCGCCTACAATGAGCAGTTCTTC	CASSYPGTSAYNEQFF
TRBJ1-1	TRBV3-1/TRBV3-2	NA	NA	TGTGCCAGCAGCCAAGAGAAGGGCGGGGGCGCATCTGAAGCTTTCTTT	CASSQEKGGGASEAFF
TRBJ1-1	TRBV6-2/TRBV6-3	NA	NA	TGTGCCAGCAGCCCCCCCCGGGGGGCCTGGGTAAACACTGAAGCTTTCTTT	CASSPPRGAWVNTEAFF
TRBJ1-3	TRBV6-1	NA	NA	TGTGCCAGCAGTGAAACGATTAGAAGCTCTGGAAACACCATATATTTT	CASSETIRSSGNTIYF
TRBJ1-2	TRBV30	NA	NA	TGTGCCTGGAGTGAGACCGGGGATGGCTACACCTTC	CAWSETGDGYTF
TRBJ1-6	TRBV28	NA	TRBD1	TGTGCCAGCAGTTTAACCGACAGGGGATATAATTCACCCCTCCACTTT	CASSLTDRGYNSPLHF
TRBJ1-3	TRBV30	NA	TRBD1	TGTGCCTGGAAGTTTTCCAGGGGGCCTGGAAACACCATATATTTT	CAWKFSRGPGNTIYF
TRBJ2-2	TRBV7-2	NA	NA	TGTGCCAGCAGGGTAGCGGCCATCAACACCGGGGAGCTGTTTTTT	CASRVAAINTGELFF
TRBJ1-5	TRBV28	NA	NA	TGTGCCAGCAGTTCGGGGGCGGGGGATCATCAGCCCCAGCATTTT	CASSSGAGDHQPQHF
TRBJ2-1	TRBV2	NA	TRBD2	TGTGCCAGCGGCCCCACTCCGGGACTAGATTTGGCAGGCTCCTACAATGAGCAGTTCTTC	CASGPTPGLDLAGSYNEQFF
TRBJ2-7	TRBV19	NA	NA	TGTGCCAGTAGTACCAGTTATGAAACAACCAGGGGAGCCTACGAGCAGTACTTC	CASSTSYETTRGAYEQYF
TRBJ2-1	TRBV7-2	NA	TRBD1	TGTGCCAGCAGTCCCGAAATGCCCGGGACAGGGACGGCCAATGAGCAGTTCTTC	CASSPEMPGTGTANEQFF
TRBJ1-4	TRBV6-5	NA	NA	TGTGCCAGCAATAATAGGGGATATGAAAAACTGTTTTTT	CASNNRGYEKLFF
TRBJ2-7	TRBV3-1/TRBV3-2	NA	TRBD2	TGTGCCAGCAGCCCGAACACTAGCGGGGAGCAGTACTTC	CASSPNTSGEQYF
TRBJ1-3	TRBV5-5	NA	NA	TGTGCCAGCAGCTTGGCCGCGACAGCTGGAAACACCATATATTTT	CASSLAATAGNTIYF
TRBJ2-7	TRBV10-3	few	TRBD1	TGTGCCATCAGTGACCCAGGGACAGCCTATAAGTACTTC	CAISDPGTAYKYF
TRBJ2-3	TRBV9	NA	NA	TGTGCCAGCAGCGTAGTGGGAAGGGGGTCCCCGGGCACAGATACGCAGTATTTT	CASSVVGRGSPGTDTQYF
TRBJ2-7	TRBV3-1/TRBV3-2	few	NA	TGTGCCAGCGCCGTTGGGGGCGGCGACGAGCAGTACTTC	CASAVGGGDEQYF